These 2 T cell receptor beta chains originate from one sample sequenced in a study of blood T cell repertoires in COVID-19. Data came from immunoSEQ multiplex PCR; TCRdb stores just in-frame clones and leaves some out. The sample holds a few hundred thousand clones, around 90% seen once. Sequenced material: peripheral blood. The origin of the receptors is a young man with active or convalescent COVID-19.

The J gene is TRBJ1-5, the V gene TRBV28; TRBD1 is a possible D gene (5 bases). The germline CDR1 and CDR2 sequences are MDHEN and SYDVKM. The V end lost 8 bases, the J end lost 6 bases, and 17 bases lay between the germline ends. The CDR3 contains 14 residues. The CDR3 DNA reads as TGTGCCAGCCGCGGGGGGAGGAACCCTCAGCCCCAGCATTTT. Translating gives CASRGGRNPQPQHF.

The V call is TRBV9, the J call TRBJ2-1, with 11 nucleotides matching TRBD2. Germline loops: CDR1 SGDLS, CDR2 YYNGEE. The V gene end was trimmed by 4 bases and the J gene end by 4 bases; junction bases not matched to a gene: 7. The CDR3 loop spans 16 amino acids. The CDR3 protein is CASSRQPSGGYNEQFF. The CDR3 DNA follows: TGTGCCAGCAGCCGACAACCTAGCGGGGGGTACAATGAGCAGTTCTTC.